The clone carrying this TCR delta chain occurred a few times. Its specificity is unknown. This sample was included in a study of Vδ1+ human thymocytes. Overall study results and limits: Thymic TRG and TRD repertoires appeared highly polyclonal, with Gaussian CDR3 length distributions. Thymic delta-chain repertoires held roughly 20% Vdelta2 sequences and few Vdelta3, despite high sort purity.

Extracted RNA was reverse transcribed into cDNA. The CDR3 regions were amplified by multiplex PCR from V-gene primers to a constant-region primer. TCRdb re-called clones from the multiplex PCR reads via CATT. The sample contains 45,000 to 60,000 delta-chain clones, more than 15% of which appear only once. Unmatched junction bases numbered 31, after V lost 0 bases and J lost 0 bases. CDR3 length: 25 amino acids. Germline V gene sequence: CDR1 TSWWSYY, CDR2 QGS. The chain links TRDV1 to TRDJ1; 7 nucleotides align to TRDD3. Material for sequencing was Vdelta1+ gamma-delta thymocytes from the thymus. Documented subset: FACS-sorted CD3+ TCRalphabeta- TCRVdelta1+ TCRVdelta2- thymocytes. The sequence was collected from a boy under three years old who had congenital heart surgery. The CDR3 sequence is CALGELPSYGGWWEGYPQYTDKLIF. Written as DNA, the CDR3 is TGTGCTCTTGGGGAACTCCCCAGTTACGGGGGATGGTGGGAGGGATACCCCCAGTACACCGATAAACTCATCTTT.